A single sample is the source of the 4 T cell receptor beta chains below, sequenced in a study of radiotherapy plus CTLA-4 blockade in lung cancer. TCRdb's copy holds only in-frame clones and misses some; the assay was immunoSEQ multiplex PCR. The table has tens of thousands of clones, under 80% seen once. The material was peripheral blood, obtained from a patient treated with radiotherapy plus ipilimumab. The receptors here all came from a human donor with non-small cell lung cancer who had stable disease on radiotherapy plus ipilimumab.

The rearrangement links TRBV2 to TRBJ2-3; 8 nucleotides agree with TRBD2. Trimming cost V 6 bases and J 2 bases; bases outside gene matches: 7. The CDR3 has 15 amino acids. The germline gives CDR1 SNHLY, CDR2 FYNNEI. The CDR3 region has the DNA TGTGCCAGCAGGGCCCGGGGGGGCCCCACAGATACGCAGTATTTT. Residues: CASRARGGPTDTQYF.

The CDR3 is CASSLAGVAGTETQYF. The CDR3 nucleotides read TGCGCCAGCAGCTTGGCCGGGGTAGCGGGGACAGAGACCCAGTACTTC. The chain couples TRBV5-1 to TRBJ2-5, with 8 positions matching TRBD2. Germline assignment: CDR1 SGHRS and CDR2 YFSETQ. The CDR3 extends over 16 amino acids. The V gene end was trimmed by 0 bases and the J gene end by 4 bases; junction bases not matched to a gene: 8.

The sample holds one count of this clone. The rearrangement uses TRBV11-3 and TRBJ2-5, with D possibly being TRBD1 (6 bases). The CDR3 is 13 amino acids. Germline-derived CDR1 and CDR2 are SGHNT and YENEEA. V was trimmed by 5 bases and J by 5 bases, leaving 12 bases between them. The CDR3 sequence: CASSLGQGETQYF. In nucleotides, the CDR3 is TGTGCCAGCAGCCTTGGCCAGGGGGAGACCCAGTACTTC.

The V gene is TRBV15, the J gene TRBJ1-1; TRBD1 might be the D (6 bases). The CDR3 consists of 15 residues. V was clipped by 1 base and J by 5 bases, with 14 bases between them. Germline V gene lookup returns CDR1 LNHNV and CDR2 YYDKDF (reference sequence). The CDR3 loop reads CATSRGEGGSTEAFF. CDR3 nucleotides: TGTGCCACCAGCAGAGGCGAAGGGGGATCGACTGAAGCTTTCTTT.